This T cell receptor (beta chain) derives from a study of radiation and T cells in renal cell carcinoma. Indicated time point: baseline pretreatment blood. Treatment: 15 Gy SBRT to primary tumor, nephrectomy 4 weeks later. Germline assignment: CDR1 SGHRS and CDR2 YFSETQ. Trimming stripped 0 bases from V and 0 bases from J, with 10 bases between. This CDR3 spans 16 amino acids. The table came from immunoSEQ multiplex PCR; TCRdb's copy has only in-frame clones and leaves some out. The data contain roughly 120,000 clones, 82% of them singletons. Sequenced material: blood, taken from a patient whose treatment included radiotherapy and nephrectomy. The receptor comes from a woman aged 55-70 years with renal cell carcinoma. This chain uses TRBV5-1 with TRBJ1-3; D unclear. The CDR3 region is CASSLGAVNSGNTIYF. CDR3 sequence (DNA): TGCGCCAGCAGCTTGGGGGCTGTAAACTCTGGAAACACCATATATTTT.